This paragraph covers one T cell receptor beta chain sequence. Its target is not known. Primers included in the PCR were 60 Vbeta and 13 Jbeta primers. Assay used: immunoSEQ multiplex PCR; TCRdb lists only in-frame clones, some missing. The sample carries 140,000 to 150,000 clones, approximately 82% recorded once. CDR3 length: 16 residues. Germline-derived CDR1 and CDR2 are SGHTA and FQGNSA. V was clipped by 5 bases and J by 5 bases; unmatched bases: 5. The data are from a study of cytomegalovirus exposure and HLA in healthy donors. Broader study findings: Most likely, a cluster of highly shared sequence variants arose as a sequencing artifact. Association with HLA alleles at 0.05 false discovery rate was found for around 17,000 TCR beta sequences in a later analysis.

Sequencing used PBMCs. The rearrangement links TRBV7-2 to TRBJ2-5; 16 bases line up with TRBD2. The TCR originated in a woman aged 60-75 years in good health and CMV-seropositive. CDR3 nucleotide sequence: TGTGCCAGCAGCCGGGGACTAGCGGGAGGGTGGGAGACCCAGTACTTC. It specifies CASSRGLAGGWETQYF.